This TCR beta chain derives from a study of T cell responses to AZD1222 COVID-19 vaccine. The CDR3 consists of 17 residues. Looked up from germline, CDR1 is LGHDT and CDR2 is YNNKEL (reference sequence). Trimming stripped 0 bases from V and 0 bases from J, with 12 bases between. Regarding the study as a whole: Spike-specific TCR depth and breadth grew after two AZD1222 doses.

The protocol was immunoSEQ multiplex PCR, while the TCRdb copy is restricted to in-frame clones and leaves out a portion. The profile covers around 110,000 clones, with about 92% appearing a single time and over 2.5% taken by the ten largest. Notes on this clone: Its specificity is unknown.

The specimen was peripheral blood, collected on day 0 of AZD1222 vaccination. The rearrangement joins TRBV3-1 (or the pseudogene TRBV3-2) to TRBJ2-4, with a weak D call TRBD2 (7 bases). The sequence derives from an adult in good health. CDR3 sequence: CASSQERRGLAKNIQYF. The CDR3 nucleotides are TGTGCCAGCAGCCAAGAGCGGCGGGGGCTAGCCAAAAACATTCAGTACTTC.